These 18 T cell receptor beta chains were sequenced from one sample in a study of human T cells and chemical hapten exposure. Time point reported: patch test 1, 2 weeks after DPC sensitization. The sample's treatment: therapeutic diphenylcyclopropenone sensitization with weekly scalp DPC. TCRdb redid the calling of the RACE reads with MiXCR, one entry per CDR3 protein. The sample includes 70,000 to 75,000 distinct CDR3 sequences, approximately 35% of them seen just once. The source material was whole blood, sampled in connection with sensitization to the hapten diphenylcyclopropenone (DPC). These receptors came from a man aged 35 to 55 with alopecia areata. Some clones in this sample may be carry-over from other donors' samples.

This clonotype has only a few counts. The gene calls are TRBV3-1 and TRBJ2-3; 7 positions match TRBD2. The CDR3 is 14 amino acids. The trim removed 4 bases at V and 3 bases at J, leaving 4 bases unmatched. The germline gives CDR1 LGHDT, CDR2 YNNKEL (reference sequence). The CDR3 bases are TGTGCCAGCAGCCGGACCGGGAGGACAGATACGCAGTATTTT. It specifies CASSRTGRTDTQYF.

The chain has TRBV6-1 and TRBJ1-5; 7 bases match TRBD1. V lost 3 bases to trimming and J lost 1 base; unmatched junction nucleotides: 0. The germline V gene has CDR1 MNHNS and CDR2 SASEGT. The CDR3 loop spans 14 amino acids. The CDR3 nucleotides are TGTGCCAGCAGTGAGGGACAGAGCAATCAGCCCCAGCATTTT. It is translated as CASSEGQSNQPQHF.

The chain couples TRBV28 to TRBJ2-7, with 8 bases aligning to TRBD2. Unmatched junction bases numbered 6, after V lost 3 bases and J lost 5 bases. CDR1 and CDR2 from the germline V gene are MDHEN and SYDVKM. The CDR3 is made up of 14 amino acids. The CDR3 DNA follows: TGTGCCAGCAGTTTCGGCCTAGCGGGTCACGAGCAGTACTTC. It codes for CASSFGLAGHEQYF.

The chain employs TRBV7-9 and TRBJ2-7, with 7 bases lining up with TRBD2. CDR3 size: 12 residues. J lost 2 bases, V lost 8 bases, and 3 bases had no gene match. Looked up from germline, CDR1 is SEHNR and CDR2 is FQNEAQ (reference sequence). The DNA for the CDR3 is TGTGCCAGCTCGGGACTAACCTACGAGCAGTACTTC. Its protein is CASSGLTYEQYF.

The rearrangement links TRBV7-2 to TRBJ2-1; D tentatively reads TRBD1 or TRBD2 (6 bases each). Germline values: CDR1 SGHTA, CDR2 FQGNSA. The CDR3 runs 15 residues. Trimming cost V 7 bases and J 5 bases, with 18 bases left between them. CDR3 DNA sequence: TGTGCCAGCAACTCGAGGGGGGTTGGGGACAATGAGCAGTTCTTC. Protein: CASNSRGVGDNEQFF.

The rearrangement uses TRBV4-3 and TRBJ2-7; 10 nucleotides line up with TRBD2. The V gene's germline CDR1 is LGHNA and CDR2 YSLEER. With 4 bases clipped from V and 2 bases from J, the junction kept 5 bases outside the gene matches. The CDR3 contains 15 residues. DNA of the CDR3: TGCGCCAGCAGCCGTGCGCTAGCGGGAGCCTACGAGCAGTACTTC. It specifies CASSRALAGAYEQYF.

The chain is built from TRBV6-5 and TRBJ2-1; 10 nucleotides agree with TRBD2. This CDR3 spans 15 amino acids. V shed 0 bases, J shed 9 bases, and the junction held 5 bases outside the gene matches. Germline CDR1 is MNHEY and CDR2 is SVGAGI. The CDR3 DNA reads TGTGCCAGCAGTTACTCGGCTAGCGGGAGAAGTGAGCAGTTCTTC. It encodes CASSYSASGRSEQFF.

This clonotype was detected many times. The chain recombines TRBV6-1 with TRBJ1-2; TRBD1 matches 11 bases. From germline, CDR1 is MNHNS and CDR2 SASEGT. The CDR3 has 15 amino acids. With V trimmed by 1 base and J by 4 bases, 2 bases remained unmatched. The CDR3: CASSEGTGGFYGYTF. CDR3 nucleotide sequence: TGTGCCAGCAGTGAAGGGACAGGGGGCTTCTATGGCTACACCTTC.

This clonotype was detected once. The chain joins TRBV5-1 to TRBJ2-7; D is ambiguous. V was trimmed by 4 bases and J by 7 bases, leaving 12 bases between them. This CDR3 is 12 amino acids long. The germline gives CDR1 SGHRS, CDR2 YFSETQ. CDR3 DNA: TGCGCCAGCAGCCTGGACCCCGGAGAGCAGTACTTC. Its translation: CASSLDPGEQYF. Full variable domain (outside the CDR3, taken from reference TRBV5-1 and TRBJ2-7): KAGVTQTPRYLIKTRGQQVTLSCSPISGHRSVSWYQQTPGQGLQFLFEYFSETQRNKGNFPGRFSGRQFSNSRSEMNVSTLELGDSALYLCASSLDPGEQYFGPGTRLTVT.

This chain connects TRBV15 to TRBJ2-3; weak D call: TRBD1 (6 bases). Trimming removed 3 bases at V and 2 bases at J, with 9 bases between. Looked up from germline, CDR1 is LNHNV and CDR2 is YYDKDF (reference sequence). The CDR3 sequence is 14 residues long. The CDR3 reads CATSRGDITDTQYF. The CDR3 nucleotides read TGTGCCACCAGCAGGGGGGACATCACAGATACGCAGTATTTT.

The chain combines TRBV7-8 with TRBJ2-3; D gene uncertain. The CDR3 runs 15 residues. Germline-derived CDR1 and CDR2 are SGHVS and FQNEAQ. Between the trimmed V and J ends, which lost 5 bases and 2 bases, there was a span of 14 bases. CDR3 DNA: TGTGCCAGCAGCGCCAGAGTAGGATTCACAGATACGCAGTATTTT. Encoded protein: CASSARVGFTDTQYF.

The V gene is TRBV6-5, the J gene TRBJ2-4; 7 bases match TRBD1. This CDR3 has 13 amino acids. In germline, CDR1 is MNHEY, CDR2 SVGAGI. The trim removed 4 bases at V and 13 bases at J, leaving 10 bases unmatched. As DNA, the CDR3 is TGTGCCAGCAGTTCGCGACAGGGCCTGAACCAGTACTTC. Protein product: CASSSRQGLNQYF.

This clonotype turned up a few times. The V and J genes are TRBV5-1 and TRBJ2-5, with a possible D match to TRBD2 (5 bases). CDR1 is SGHRS and CDR2 is YFSETQ in the germline V gene. The CDR3 sequence is 14 residues long. V was pared by 0 bases and J by 2 bases, with 8 bases between. The CDR3 reads CASSLGAGQETQYF. As DNA, the CDR3 is TGCGCCAGCAGCTTGGGGGCGGGTCAAGAGACCCAGTACTTC.

The chain carries TRBV6-5 and TRBJ2-7; D possibly corresponds to TRBD2 (5 bases). The CDR3 runs 14 residues. Germline-derived CDR1 and CDR2 are MNHEY and SVGAGI. V was cut by 0 bases and J by 6 bases, with 12 bases left in between. Written as DNA, the CDR3 is TGTGCCAGCAGTTACTCACTAGTACGTCCCGAGCAGTACTTC. Translation: CASSYSLVRPEQYF.

This clonotype has just a few counts. The rearrangement uses TRBV12-3 or TRBV12-4 and TRBJ2-1, with D possibly being TRBD1 (6 bases). This CDR3 contains 14 residues. The germline V and J ends were trimmed by 5 bases and 3 bases, with 11 bases remaining between them. The CDR3 nucleotides are TGTGCCAGCAGTCCCCGGGACAACTACAATGAGCAGTTCTTC. This gives the protein CASSPRDNYNEQFF.

The chain carries TRBV30 and TRBJ2-5, with 16 positions matching TRBD2. The V segment lost 7 bases and the J segment 9 bases; nucleotides outside the gene matches: 17. This CDR3 has 17 residues. Germline lookup yields CDR1 GTSNPN and CDR2 SVGIG (reference sequence). CDR3 in amino acids: CAFNPGTSGRAGGAQYF. The CDR3 DNA reads as TGTGCCTTCAACCCCGGGACTAGCGGGAGGGCCGGAGGTGCCCAGTACTTC. Full variable domain (outside the CDR3, taken from reference TRBV30 and TRBJ2-5): SQTIHQWPATLVQPVGSPLSLECTVEGTSNPNLYWYRQAAGRGLQLLFYSVGIGQISSEVPQNLSASRPQDRQFILSSKKLLLSDSGFYLCAFNPGTSGRAGGAQYFGPGTRLLVL.

This clonotype was found a few times. The rearrangement uses TRBV28 and TRBJ2-7; D unresolved. CDR1 and CDR2 (germline): MDHEN, SYDVKM. V was clipped by 6 bases and J by 0 bases, with 15 bases between them. This CDR3 contains 15 residues. The CDR3 coding sequence is TGTGCCAGCAGGCCAGCATCAACCGGCTCCTACGAGCAGTACTTC. Translated: CASRPASTGSYEQYF.

The V gene is TRBV19, the J gene TRBJ2-6, with TRBD1 as a possible D gene (6 bases). V gave up 5 bases and J gave up 4 bases, with 12 bases separating them. This CDR3 is 15 amino acids long. Germline-derived CDR1 and CDR2 are LNHDA and SQIVND (reference sequence). The DNA of the CDR3 is TGTGCCAGTAGTGGACAGTCGTCAGGGGCCAACGTCCTGACTTTC. Its translation: CASSGQSSGANVLTF.